This TCR beta chain was sequenced during a study of cytomegalovirus exposure and HLA in healthy donors. Study at large: An earlier analysis identified 117 million unique TCR beta sequences in approximately 190 million T cells. Across under 450 genotyped donors, over 70% landed in the Caucasian-associated ancestry cluster.

This clone was detected a few times. The CDR3 has 14 amino acids. The V and J ends lost 4 bases and 7 bases respectively, with 17 bases between them. Germline values: CDR1 SGHNT, CDR2 YYREEE (reference sequence). The PCR ran on 60 Vbeta and 13 Jbeta primers. Sequencing was performed with immunoSEQ multiplex PCR; in TCRdb, only in-frame clones are kept and a portion is missing. The sample includes tens of thousands of clones, roughly 86% seen only once; the top ten take 10%. The sample consisted of PBMCs. The chain carries TRBV5-4 and TRBJ1-2; TRBD1 might be the D (5 bases). The clonotype originates from a human donor in good health. For the CDR3, the DNA is TGTGCCAGCAGCCTCCCTTTAGGGGCTGGTGGCTACACCTTC. Translated: CASSLPLGAGGYTF. The full variable domain, completed using reference TRBV5-4 and TRBJ1-2, is ETGVTQSPTHLIKTRGQQVTLRCSSQSGHNTVSWYQQALGQGPQFIFQYYREEENGRGNFPPRFSGLQFPNYSSELNVNALELDDSALYLCASSLPLGAGGYTFGSGTRLTVV.